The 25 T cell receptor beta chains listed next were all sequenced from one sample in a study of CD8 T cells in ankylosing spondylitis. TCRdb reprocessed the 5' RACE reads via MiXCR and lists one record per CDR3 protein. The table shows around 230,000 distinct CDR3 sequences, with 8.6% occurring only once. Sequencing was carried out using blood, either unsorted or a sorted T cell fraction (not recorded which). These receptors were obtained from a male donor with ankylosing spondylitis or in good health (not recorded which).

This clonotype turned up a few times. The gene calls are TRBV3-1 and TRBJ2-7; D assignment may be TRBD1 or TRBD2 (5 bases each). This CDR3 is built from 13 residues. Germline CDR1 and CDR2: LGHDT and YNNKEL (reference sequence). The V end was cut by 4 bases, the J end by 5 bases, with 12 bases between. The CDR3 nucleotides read TGTGCCAGCAGCCGGGACGGGAACCACGAGCAGTACTTC. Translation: CASSRDGNHEQYF.

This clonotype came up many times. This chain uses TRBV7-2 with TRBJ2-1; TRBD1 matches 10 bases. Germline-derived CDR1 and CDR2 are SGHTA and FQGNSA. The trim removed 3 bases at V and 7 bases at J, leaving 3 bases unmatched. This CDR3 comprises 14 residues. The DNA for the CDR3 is TGTGCCAGCAGCTTCCGGGACAGGGGAAATGAGCAGTTCTTC. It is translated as CASSFRDRGNEQFF.

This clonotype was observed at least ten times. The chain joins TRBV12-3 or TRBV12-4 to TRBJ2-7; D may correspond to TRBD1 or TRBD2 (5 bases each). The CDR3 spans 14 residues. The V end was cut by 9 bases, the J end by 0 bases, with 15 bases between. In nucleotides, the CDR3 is TGTGCCAGTAGAACGGGGCGTAACTCCTACGAGCAGTACTTC. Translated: CASRTGRNSYEQYF.

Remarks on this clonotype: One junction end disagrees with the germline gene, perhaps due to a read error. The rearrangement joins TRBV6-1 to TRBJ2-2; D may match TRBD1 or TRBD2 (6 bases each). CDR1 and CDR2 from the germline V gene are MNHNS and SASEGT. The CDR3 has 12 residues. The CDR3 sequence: CASSTGTGGLFF. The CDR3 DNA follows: TGTGCCAGCAGCACAGGGACCGGGGGGCTGTTTTTT.

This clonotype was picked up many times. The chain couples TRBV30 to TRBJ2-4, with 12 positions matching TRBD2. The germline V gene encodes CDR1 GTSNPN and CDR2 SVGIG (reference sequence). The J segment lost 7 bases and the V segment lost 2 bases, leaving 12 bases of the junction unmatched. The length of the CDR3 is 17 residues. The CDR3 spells CAWSRIWTSGTSNIQYF. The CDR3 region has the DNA TGTGCCTGGAGTCGAATCTGGACTAGCGGGACCTCCAACATTCAGTACTTC.

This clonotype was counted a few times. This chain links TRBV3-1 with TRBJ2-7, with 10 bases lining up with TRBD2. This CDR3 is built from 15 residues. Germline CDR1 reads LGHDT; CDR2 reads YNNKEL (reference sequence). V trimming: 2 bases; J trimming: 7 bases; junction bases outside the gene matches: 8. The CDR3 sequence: CASSQSLAGPGEQYF. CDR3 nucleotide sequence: TGTGCCAGCAGCCAATCACTAGCGGGACCCGGGGAGCAGTACTTC.

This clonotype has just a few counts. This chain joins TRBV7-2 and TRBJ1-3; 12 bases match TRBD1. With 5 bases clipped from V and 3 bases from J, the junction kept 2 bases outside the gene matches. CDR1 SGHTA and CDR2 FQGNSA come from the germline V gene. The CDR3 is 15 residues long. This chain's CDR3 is CASSRDRGLGNTIYF. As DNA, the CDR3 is TGTGCCAGCAGCCGGGACAGGGGGCTTGGAAACACCATATATTTT.

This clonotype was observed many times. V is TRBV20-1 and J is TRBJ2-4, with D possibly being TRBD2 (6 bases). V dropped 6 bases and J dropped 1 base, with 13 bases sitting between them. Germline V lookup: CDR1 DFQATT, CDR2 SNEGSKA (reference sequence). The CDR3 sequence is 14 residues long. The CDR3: CSARREAAKNIQYF. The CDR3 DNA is TGCAGTGCAAGAAGGGAGGCGGCCAAAAACATTCAGTACTTC.

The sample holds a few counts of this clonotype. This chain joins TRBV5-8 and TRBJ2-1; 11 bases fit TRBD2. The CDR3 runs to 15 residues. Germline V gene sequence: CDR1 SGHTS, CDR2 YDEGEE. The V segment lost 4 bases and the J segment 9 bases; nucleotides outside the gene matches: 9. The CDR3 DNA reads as TGTGCCAGCAGCCGTCCGACTAGCGGGAAGACTGAGCAGTTCTTC. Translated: CASSRPTSGKTEQFF.

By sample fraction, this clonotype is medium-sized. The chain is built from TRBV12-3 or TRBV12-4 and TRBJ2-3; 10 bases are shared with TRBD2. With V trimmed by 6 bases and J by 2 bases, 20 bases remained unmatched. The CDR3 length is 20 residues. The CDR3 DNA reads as TGTGCCAGCAGGACGACCGCGGGACTAGCGTGGAGAGATCCCACAGATACGCAGTATTTT. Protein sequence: CASRTTAGLAWRDPTDTQYF.

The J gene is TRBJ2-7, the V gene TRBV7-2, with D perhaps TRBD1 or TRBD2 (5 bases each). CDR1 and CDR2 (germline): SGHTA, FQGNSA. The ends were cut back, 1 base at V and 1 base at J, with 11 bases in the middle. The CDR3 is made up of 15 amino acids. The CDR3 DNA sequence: TGTGCCAGCAGCTTAGACGGGGCGAGATCCTACGAGCAGTACTTC. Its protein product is CASSLDGARSYEQYF.

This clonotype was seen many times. In DNA form, the CDR3 reads TGTGCCAGCAGTTTCTCAGTTAATCAGCCCCAGCATTTT. It encodes CASSFSVNQPQHF. V usage is TRBV28 and J usage is TRBJ1-5; D ambiguous. Trimming stripped 3 bases from V and 4 bases from J, with 7 bases between. The V gene's germline CDR1 is MDHEN and CDR2 SYDVKM. This CDR3 spans 13 amino acids.

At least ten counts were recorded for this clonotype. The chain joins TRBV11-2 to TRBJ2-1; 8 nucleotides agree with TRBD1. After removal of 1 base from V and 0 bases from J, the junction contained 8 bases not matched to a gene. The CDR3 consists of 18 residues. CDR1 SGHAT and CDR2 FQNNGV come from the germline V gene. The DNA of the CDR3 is TGTGCCAGCAGCTTAGTATGGACAGGGAGAAGCTCCTACAATGAGCAGTTCTTC. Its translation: CASSLVWTGRSSYNEQFF.

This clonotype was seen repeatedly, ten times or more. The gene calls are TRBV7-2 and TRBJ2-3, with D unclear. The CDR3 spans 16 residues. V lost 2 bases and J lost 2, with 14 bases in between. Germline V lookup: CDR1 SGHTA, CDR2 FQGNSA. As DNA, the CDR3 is TGTGCCAGCAGCTTACATCTGGCCGGACCCACAGATACGCAGTATTTT. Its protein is CASSLHLAGPTDTQYF.

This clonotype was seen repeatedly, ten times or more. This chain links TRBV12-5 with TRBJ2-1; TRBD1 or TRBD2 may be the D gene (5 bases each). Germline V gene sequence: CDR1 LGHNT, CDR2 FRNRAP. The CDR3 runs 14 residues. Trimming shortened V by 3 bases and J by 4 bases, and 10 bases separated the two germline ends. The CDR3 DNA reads TGTGCTAGTGGTTTCCAGGGAGCGTACAATGAGCAGTTCTTC. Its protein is CASGFQGAYNEQFF.

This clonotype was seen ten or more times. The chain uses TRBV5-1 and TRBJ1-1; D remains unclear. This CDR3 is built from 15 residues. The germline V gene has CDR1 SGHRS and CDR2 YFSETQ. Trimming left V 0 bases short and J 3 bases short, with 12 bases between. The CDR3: CASSLDGGWDTEAFF. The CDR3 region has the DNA TGCGCCAGCAGCTTGGATGGAGGTTGGGACACTGAAGCTTTCTTT.

CDR3 DNA: TGTGCCAGCAGCTTAGTCCGGGACAGGGTCGACGAGCAGTACTTC. Translated, it gives CASSLVRDRVDEQYF. The chain combines TRBV7-2 with TRBJ2-7; 9 bases match TRBD1. CDR1 is SGHTA, CDR2 FQGNSA, per germline. With 1 base clipped from V and 5 bases from J, the junction kept 6 bases outside the gene matches. The CDR3 totals 15 residues.

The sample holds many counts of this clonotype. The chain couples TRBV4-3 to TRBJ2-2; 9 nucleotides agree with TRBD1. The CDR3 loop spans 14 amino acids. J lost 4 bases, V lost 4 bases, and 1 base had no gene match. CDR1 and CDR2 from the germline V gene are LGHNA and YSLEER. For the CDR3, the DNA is TGCGCCAGCAGCCGGGACAGGGCCACCGGGGAGCTGTTTTTT. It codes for CASSRDRATGELFF.

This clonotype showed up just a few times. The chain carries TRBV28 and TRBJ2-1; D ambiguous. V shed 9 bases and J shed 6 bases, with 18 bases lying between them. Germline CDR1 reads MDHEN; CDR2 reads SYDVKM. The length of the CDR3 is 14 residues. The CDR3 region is CARGPGPLVNEQFF. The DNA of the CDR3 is TGTGCCAGGGGCCCCGGGCCCCTTGTCAATGAGCAGTTCTTC.

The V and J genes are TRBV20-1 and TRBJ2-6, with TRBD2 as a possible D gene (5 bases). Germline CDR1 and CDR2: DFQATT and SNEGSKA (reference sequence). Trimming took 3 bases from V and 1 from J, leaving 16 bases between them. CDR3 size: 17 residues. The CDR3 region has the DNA TGCAGTGCTAGGGACTCGACCAGTCTTTCTGGGGCCAACGTCCTGACTTTC. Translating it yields CSARDSTSLSGANVLTF.

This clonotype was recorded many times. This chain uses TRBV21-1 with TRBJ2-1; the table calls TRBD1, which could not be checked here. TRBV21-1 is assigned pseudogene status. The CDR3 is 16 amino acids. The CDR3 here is CASTSWTESSYNEQFF. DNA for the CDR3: TGTGCCAGCACCTCGTGGACAGAAAGCTCCTACAATGAGCAGTTCTTC.

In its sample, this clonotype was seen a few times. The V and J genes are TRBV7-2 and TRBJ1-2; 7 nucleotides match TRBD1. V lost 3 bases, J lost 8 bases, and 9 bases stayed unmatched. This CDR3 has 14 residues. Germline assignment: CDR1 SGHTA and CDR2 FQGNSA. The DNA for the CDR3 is TGTGCCAGCAGCTTGGGACAGCTTCTCCCCGGCTACACCTTC. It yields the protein CASSLGQLLPGYTF.

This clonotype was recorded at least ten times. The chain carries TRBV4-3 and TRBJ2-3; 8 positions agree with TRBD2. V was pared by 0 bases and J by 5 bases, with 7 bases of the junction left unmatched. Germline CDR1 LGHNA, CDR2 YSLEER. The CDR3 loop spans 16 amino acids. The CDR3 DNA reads TGCGCCAGCAGCCAAGATCGGGGGGGGGCACAAGATACGCAGTATTTT. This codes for CASSQDRGGAQDTQYF.

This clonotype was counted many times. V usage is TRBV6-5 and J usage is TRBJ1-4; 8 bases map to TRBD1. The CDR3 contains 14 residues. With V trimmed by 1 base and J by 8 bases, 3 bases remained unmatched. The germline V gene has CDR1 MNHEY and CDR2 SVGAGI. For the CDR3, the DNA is TGTGCCAGCAGTTACTTGACAGGGGTGGAAAAACTGTTTTTT. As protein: CASSYLTGVEKLFF.

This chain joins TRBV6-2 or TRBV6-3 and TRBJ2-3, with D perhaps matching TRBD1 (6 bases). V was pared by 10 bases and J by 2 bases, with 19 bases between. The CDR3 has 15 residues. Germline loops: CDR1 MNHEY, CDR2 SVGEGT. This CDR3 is CATSTGSSFTDTQYF. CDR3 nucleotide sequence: TGTGCCACTTCCACAGGGTCCTCGTTCACAGATACGCAGTATTTT.